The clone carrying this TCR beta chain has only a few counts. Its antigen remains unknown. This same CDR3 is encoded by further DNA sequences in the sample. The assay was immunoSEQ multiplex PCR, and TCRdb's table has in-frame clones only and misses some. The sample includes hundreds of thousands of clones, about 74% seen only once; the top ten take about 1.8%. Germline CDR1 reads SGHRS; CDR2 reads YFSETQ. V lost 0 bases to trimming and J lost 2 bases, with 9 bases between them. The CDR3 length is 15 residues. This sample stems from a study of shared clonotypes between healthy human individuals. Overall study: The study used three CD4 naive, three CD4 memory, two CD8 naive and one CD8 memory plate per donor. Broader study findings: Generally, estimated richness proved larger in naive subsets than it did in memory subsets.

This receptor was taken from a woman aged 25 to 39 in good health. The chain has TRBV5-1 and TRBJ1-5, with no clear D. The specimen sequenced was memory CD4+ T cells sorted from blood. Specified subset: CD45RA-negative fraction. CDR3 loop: CASSLEGAGNQPQHF. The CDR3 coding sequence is TGCGCCAGCAGCTTGGAGGGAGCTGGCAATCAGCCCCAGCATTTT.